This is a list of T cell receptor beta chains from one sample in a study of vaccination and CD4 T cells after COVID-19. TCRdb reanalysed the PCR reads using MiXCR and keeps one entry per CDR3 protein. Of fewer than 13,000 distinct CDR3 sequences in the sample, under 70% were seen once. The antigens of these receptors remain unknown. Sequencing was carried out using CD4+ T cells from blood, cultured in vitro. These receptors were taken from a human donor who had recovered from COVID-19. Each CDR3 is given with its conserved first and last residue. The order of the fields is CDR3 length, D gene, J gene, clone size, V gene, CDR3 DNA, CDR3 protein. A D gene is named only where the DNA matches it firmly. Size is omitted from some rows. Given values are once, few, many or a class for expanded clones.

>15|.|TRBJ1-4|.|TRBV10-3
TGTGCCATCATCGTCCCATCACGACAGGAGGAAAAACTGTTTTTT
CAIIVPSRQEEKLFF
>15|TRBD1|TRBJ2-7|once|TRBV7-2
TGTGCCAGCAGCTGGGGGGGGACAGGGTCCTACGAGCAGTACTTC
CASSWGGTGSYEQYF
>16|.|TRBJ1-6|.|TRBV24-1
TGTGCCACCAGTGAGACCATCGGGGGGCCGTATTCACCCCTCCACTTT
CATSETIGGPYSPLHF
>15|TRBD1|TRBJ1-2|few|TRBV28
TGTGCCAGCAGTTTTGCCGGGACAGGGGTGGGCGGCTACACCTTC
CASSFAGTGVGGYTF
>14|.|TRBJ1-5|few|TRBV6-1
TGTGCCAGCGTCGGGGAAGGTGGCAATCAGCCCCAGCATTTT
CASVGEGGNQPQHF
>14|TRBD2|TRBJ2-5|.|TRBV11-3
TGTGCCAGCAGCCCCGGGACTACACAAGAGACCCAGTACTTC
CASSPGTTQETQYF
>14|.|TRBJ1-1|.|TRBV29-1
TGCAGCGTTGCCAGGGGTGAAGGAAACACTGAAGCTTTCTTT
CSVARGEGNTEAFF
>14|.|TRBJ1-6|few|TRBV19
TGTGCCAGTTCCCCAGGAGGGAGTAATTCACCCCTCCACTTT
CASSPGGSNSPLHF
>11|TRBD1|TRBJ2-1|.|TRBV6-1
TGTGCCAGCAGTCAGGGACAGGAGCAGTTCTTC
CASSQGQEQFF
>16|TRBD2|TRBJ2-3|.|TRBV7-9
TGTGCCAGCAGCTTAACTAGCGGACGACCCACAGATACGCAGTATTTT
CASSLTSGRPTDTQYF
>12|.|TRBJ2-2|.|TRBV6-1
TGTGCCAGCGGGAGACTAGCCGGGGAGCTGTTTTTT
CASGRLAGELFF
>14|.|TRBJ1-2|once|TRBV6-1
TGTGCCAGCAGCCGGACGGAAGCTAACTATGGCTACACCTTC
CASSRTEANYGYTF
>13|TRBD1|TRBJ2-7|.|TRBV6-1
TGTGCCAGCAGGGGACAGGGTGTCCACGAGCAGTACTTC
CASRGQGVHEQYF
>18|.|TRBJ1-1|.|TRBV12-3/TRBV12-4
TGTGCCAGCAGTTTGAGGGGGGTTGAGGGCGGAGGAGAAACTGAAGCTTTCTTT
CASSLRGVEGGGETEAFF
>12|.|TRBJ1-1|large|TRBV20-1
TGCAGTGCCCGAAGGAGGGATAATGAAGCTTTCTTT
CSARRRDNEAFF
>15|.|TRBJ2-1|.|TRBV7-2
TGTGCCAGCAGCTTGGATGGGAGTGGGTACAATGAGCAGTTCTTC
CASSLDGSGYNEQFF
>12|.|TRBJ1-6|.|TRBV5-5
TGTGCCAGCAGCTTTGTTAATTCACCCCTCCACTTT
CASSFVNSPLHF
>11|.|TRBJ1-1|few|TRBV20-1
TGCAGTGCTAGTATAGATGTGGCAGCTTTCTTT
CSASIDVAAFF
>14|.|TRBJ2-3|.|TRBV10-3
TGTGCCATCAGTCCCGGGACTGGCACAGATACGCAGTATTTT
CAISPGTGTDTQYF
>13|.|TRBJ1-3|once|TRBV30
TGTGCCCTACCAGACCCCTCTGGAAACACCATATATTTT
CALPDPSGNTIYF
>13|.|TRBJ2-5|.|TRBV20-1
TGCAGTGCTAGAGATAATAGGGTCGAGACCCAGTACTTC
CSARDNRVETQYF
>15|.|TRBJ1-3|.|TRBV19
TGTGCCAGTAGTATAGTGGGCATCTCTGGAAACACCATATATTTT
CASSIVGISGNTIYF
>13|.|TRBJ1-1|.|TRBV6-5
TGTGCCAGCAGTTACTCGATGAACACTGAAGCTTTCTTT
CASSYSMNTEAFF
>16|TRBD2|TRBJ2-1|.|TRBV11-2
TGTGCCAGCAGCTTTGCGGCTAGCGGGAGTAACAATGAGCAGTTCTTC
CASSFAASGSNNEQFF
>13|.|TRBJ2-2|.|TRBV7-3
TGTGCCAGCAGCTTATCGAGGGAAGAGGAGCTGTTTTTT
CASSLSREEELFF
>14|.|TRBJ2-3|.|TRBV19
TGTGCCAGTAGGTCCGACCTTAGCACAGATACGCAGTATTTT
CASRSDLSTDTQYF
>13|TRBD1|TRBJ2-7|.|TRBV20-1
TGCAGTGCTACGCGACAGGGGGCAGGCGAGCAGTACTTC
CSATRQGAGEQYF
>15|.|TRBJ2-5|.|TRBV15
TGTGCCACCAGCAGAGAGGACGCCTTCCAGATGACCCAGTACTTC
CATSREDAFQMTQYF
>14|.|TRBJ1-1|.|TRBV7-2
TGTGCCAGCAGCACCCGCACCAGGCCTACTGAAGCTTTCTTT
CASSTRTRPTEAFF
>14|.|TRBJ1-1|few|TRBV19
TGTGCCAGCCGCGAACAGGGCTTGAGCACTGAAGCTTTCTTT
CASREQGLSTEAFF
>15|.|TRBJ2-5|few|TRBV15
TGTGCCACCAGCAGAGATATTACCAGGGAAGAGACCCAGTACTTC
CATSRDITREETQYF
>17|TRBD2|TRBJ2-5|few|TRBV4-3
TGCGCCAGCAGCCAAGATCACGGTCTAGCGGAACAAGAGACCCAGTACTTC
CASSQDHGLAEQETQYF
>16|.|TRBJ2-5|once|TRBV11-2
TGTGCCAGCAGCTTAGAGATCAGGGGCCCGTGGGAGACCCAGTACTTC
CASSLEIRGPWETQYF
>15|TRBD1|TRBJ2-7|.|TRBV6-1
TGTGCCAGCAGTACCTGGGACAGGGGGACCCACGAGCAGTACTTC
CASSTWDRGTHEQYF
>13|TRBD1|TRBJ2-5|.|TRBV7-2
TGTGCCAGCAGCTTAGGGGGACAGCGGACCCAGTACTTC
CASSLGGQRTQYF
>15|TRBD1|TRBJ1-1|.|TRBV7-2
TGTGCCAGCAGTGAAAGACAGGGGGTTTACACTGAAGCTTTCTTT
CASSERQGVYTEAFF